The 10 T cell receptor beta chains in this list originate from one sample, sequenced in a study of T cell responses to AZD1222 COVID-19 vaccine. Using immunoSEQ multiplex PCR, the repertoire was profiled, and TCRdb retains in-frame clones only, with some absent. The sample holds over 70,000 clones; about three quarters are singletons and the top ten take approximately 27%. Sequences were derived from peripheral blood, sampled 28 days after the second dose of the MenACWY control vaccine. Receptors were obtained from an adult who received the MenACWY meningococcal vaccine as a control.

This clone has only one observation. This chain uses TRBV10-1 with TRBJ1-2; 9 bases fit TRBD1. This CDR3 is 18 amino acids long. Germline CDR1 and CDR2: WNHNN and SYGVQD (reference sequence). J was trimmed by 8 bases and V by 2 bases; bases with no gene match: 18. The DNA for the CDR3 is TGCGCCAGCAGTGAGCCCAGTTACCGGGACAGGGCCGCTTGGGGCTACACCTTC. Amino acid sequence: CASSEPSYRDRAAWGYTF.

The chain uses TRBV30 and TRBJ1-5; 8 bases are shared with TRBD1. Germline CDR1 is GTSNPN and CDR2 is SVGIG (reference sequence). After removal of 3 bases from V and 7 bases from J, the junction contained 8 bases not matched to a gene. CDR3 length: 14 residues. The CDR3 DNA reads as TGTGCCTGGAGCACGACAGGGGATGGCCAGCCCCAGCATTTT. It codes for CAWSTTGDGQPQHF.

This CDR3 reads CASGQQEGLAFF. The CDR3 DNA reads TGTGCCAGCGGCCAACAGGAGGGTTTAGCTTTCTTT. The V call is TRBV12-3 or TRBV12-4, the J call TRBJ1-1; perhaps TRBD1 as D (5 bases). V shed 8 bases and J shed 10 bases, with 17 bases lying between them. The CDR3 has 12 residues.

This sequence joins TRBV7-9 and TRBJ2-3, with 7 bases matching TRBD1. Germline V gene data show CDR1 as SEHNR and CDR2 as FQNEAQ (reference sequence). With V trimmed by 5 bases and J by 4 bases, 6 bases remained unmatched. The CDR3 totals 14 residues. The CDR3 loop reads CASSTRQGPDTQYF. CDR3 DNA: TGTGCCAGCAGCACCAGACAGGGCCCAGATACGCAGTATTTT.

The genes are TRBV4-3 and TRBJ1-1; D gene uncertain. This CDR3 has 17 residues. The ends were cut back, 0 bases at V and 0 bases at J, with 14 bases in the middle. Germline loops: CDR1 LGHNA, CDR2 YSLEER. The CDR3 spells CASSQDLAGDMNTEAFF. CDR3 nucleotides: TGCGCCAGCAGCCAAGATCTGGCAGGTGACATGAACACTGAAGCTTTCTTT.

The chain has TRBV29-1 and TRBJ2-7; D is undetermined. The ends were cut back, 4 bases at V and 0 bases at J, with 13 bases in the middle. This CDR3 spans 14 amino acids. The germline gives CDR1 SQVTM, CDR2 ANQGSEA. CDR3 bases: TGCAGCGTTGTCACGTTCCCGGCCTCCTACGAGCAGTACTTC. The encoded protein is CSVVTFPASYEQYF.

This clone is a singleton in its sample. The CDR3 DNA reads as TGTGCCTGGAGTGTAAGGACAGCCACTGAAGCTTTCTTT. Protein: CAWSVRTATEAFF. The chain combines TRBV30 with TRBJ1-1, with D tentatively TRBD1 (6 bases). This CDR3 is built from 13 residues. V was trimmed by 0 bases and J by 4 bases, leaving 9 bases between them. Per the germline V gene, CDR1 is GTSNPN and CDR2 is SVGIG (reference sequence).

V is TRBV19 and J is TRBJ2-7; TRBD1 might be the D (6 bases). CDR3 length: 13 residues. Trimming took 5 bases from V and 3 from J, leaving 11 bases between them. In germline, CDR1 is LNHDA, CDR2 SQIVND (reference sequence). In DNA, the CDR3 is TGTGCCAGTAGTTATCGGACAGACTACGAGCAGTACTTC. It encodes CASSYRTDYEQYF. The variable domain in full, with the rest retrieved from reference TRBV19 and TRBJ2-7, is DGGITQSPKYLFRKEGQNVTLSCEQNLNHDAMYWYRQDPGQGLRLIYYSQIVNDFQKGDIAEGYSVSREKKESFPLTVTSAQKNPTAFYLCASSYRTDYEQYFGPGTRLTVT.

In regard to this clone: Its ends do not fully match the called genes, so a read error is possible. The chain has TRBV29-1 and TRBJ2-1; a weak D match, TRBD1 (5 bases). Germline V gives CDR1 SQVTM, CDR2 ANQGSEA. The CDR3 consists of 14 residues. The CDR3 bases are TGCAGCGTTAAAGAAGGCAGGGAACACCATGAGCAGTTCTTC. Translated: CSVKEGREHHEQFF.

Written as DNA, the CDR3 is TGTGCCAGCAGCGTAGAGGGCGATTCTGAAGCTTTCTTT. Translated: CASSVEGDSEAFF. The gene calls are TRBV9 and TRBJ1-1; the D is unclear. V lost 0 bases to trimming and J lost 6 bases, with 9 bases between them. Germline loops: CDR1 SGDLS, CDR2 YYNGEE. This CDR3 has 13 residues.